These 30 T cell receptor beta chains came from one sample sequenced in a study of Graves' ophthalmopathy and Graves' hyperthyroidism. Amplification targeted the TCR beta CDR3 regions, with RNA transcripts as the source material. HTBI-primed first-round RT-PCR preceded second-round multiplex PCR. MiXCR, applied by TCRdb to the multiplex PCR reads, yields one record per CDR3 protein. The table records over 450,000 distinct CDR3 sequences, approximately 15% of them present only once. The specimen sequenced was blood. These receptors all come from a woman between 25 and 40 years old with Graves' ophthalmopathy.

This clonotype was recorded many times. V usage is TRBV20-1 and J usage is TRBJ1-1; unclear D gene. V was clipped by 5 bases and J by 1 base, with 11 bases between them. This CDR3 contains 13 residues. In germline, CDR1 is DFQATT, CDR2 SNEGSKA (reference sequence). CDR3 coding DNA: TGCAGTGCTCCCGGTTGGACGAACACTGAAGCTTTCTTT. This codes for CSAPGWTNTEAFF.

This clonotype was seen more than once but under ten times. The chain couples TRBV4-1 to TRBJ1-2; D ambiguous. V lost 3 bases and J 0 bases, leaving 11 bases between the germline ends. The length of the CDR3 is 15 residues. Germline assignment: CDR1 MGHRA and CDR2 YSYEKL. CDR3 coding DNA: TGCGCCAGCAGCCAGAACACGTTAGCTAACTATGGCTACACCTTC. Its protein product is CASSQNTLANYGYTF.

In its sample, this clonotype was seen many times. CDR3 bases: TGTGCCAGCAGCGTAGGGGTCGACAGGAGCTATGGCTACACCTTC. This encodes CASSVGVDRSYGYTF. V gene TRBV9 combines with J gene TRBJ1-2, with a tentative D call TRBD1 (6 bases). CDR3 size: 15 residues. CDR1 SGDLS and CDR2 YYNGEE come from the germline V gene. The V gene lost 0 bases and the J gene lost 4 bases, with 13 bases spanning the gap.

This clonotype was found many times. Written as DNA, the CDR3 is TGTGCCAGCAGTTCGCCCGTGGGGGGTACCTATGGCTACACCTTC. Its translation is CASSSPVGGTYGYTF. V and J are TRBV6-5 and TRBJ1-2, with D perhaps matching TRBD1 (5 bases). The germline V gene encodes CDR1 MNHEY and CDR2 SVGAGI. V was trimmed by 4 bases and J by 4 bases, leaving 16 bases between them. The CDR3 consists of 15 residues.

This clonotype has ten or more counts. CDR3 nucleotide sequence: TGTGCCAGCAGCTTTAGGAGGGAAAGGGAAGAGACCCAGTACTTC. As protein: CASSFRREREETQYF. The chain joins TRBV7-9 to TRBJ2-5; a possible D gene is TRBD2 (6 bases). Trimming pared 3 bases from V and 3 bases from J, leaving 14 bases between. The CDR3 spans 15 residues. Germline V gene data show CDR1 as SEHNR and CDR2 as FQNEAQ (reference sequence).

This clonotype showed up many times. V and J are TRBV27 and TRBJ2-7; the D is unclear. The CDR3 is made up of 14 amino acids. Germline V gene data show CDR1 as MNHEY and CDR2 as SMNVEV (reference sequence). V lost 5 bases, J lost 4 bases, and 15 bases lay in between. In DNA, the CDR3 is TGTGCCAGCAGTATGACGGACGAAGGGTACGAGCAGTACTTC. This gives the protein CASSMTDEGYEQYF.

This clonotype was counted many times. The V gene is TRBV12-3 or TRBV12-4, the J gene TRBJ2-5; 16 bases are shared with TRBD2. The CDR3 is 16 amino acids. V was clipped by 3 bases and J by 12 bases; unmatched bases: 10. DNA of the CDR3: TGTGCCAGCAGTTTGGGACTAGCGGGGGGGCATGAACCCAAGTACTTC. This sequence encodes CASSLGLAGGHEPKYF.

This clonotype was seen at least ten times. The genes are TRBV7-6 and TRBJ2-7, with D possibly TRBD2 on 5 matching bases. The CDR3 consists of 13 residues. Germline CDR1 reads SGHVS; CDR2 reads FNYEAQ. V dropped 5 bases and J dropped 2 bases, with 10 bases sitting between them. The CDR3 region is CASSPSPTYEQYF. CDR3 nucleotide sequence: TGTGCCAGCAGCCCTAGCCCTACCTACGAGCAGTACTTC.

This clonotype was found a few times. This chain uses TRBV7-8 with TRBJ1-3; the match to TRBD1 covers 7 bases. The V and J ends lost 3 bases and 0 bases, in that order; junction bases with no gene match: 2. The CDR3 has 15 residues. Germline V gives CDR1 SGHVS, CDR2 FQNEAQ. CDR3 coding DNA: TGTGCCAGCAGCTTTGACAGGGCCTCTGGAAACACCATATATTTT. Protein: CASSFDRASGNTIYF.

This clonotype was counted many times. The V call is TRBV28, the J call TRBJ1-5; TRBD1 might be the D (6 bases). The CDR3 length is 14 residues. V was clipped by 8 bases and J by 4 bases, with 15 bases between them. Germline V CDR1 and CDR2: MDHEN, SYDVKM. The CDR3 nucleotides are TGTGCCAGCGGGGGGCAGGGAGTTAATCAGCCCCAGCATTTT. Translated: CASGGQGVNQPQHF.

This clonotype was found many times. This sequence joins TRBV28 and TRBJ2-5, with a possible D match to TRBD1 (6 bases). This CDR3 spans 15 amino acids. From germline, CDR1 is MDHEN and CDR2 SYDVKM. V dropped 6 bases and J dropped 5 bases, with 19 bases sitting between them. In DNA form, the CDR3 reads TGTGCCAGCAGCTCCCCGACAGGACCAGGGGAGACCCAGTACTTC. This gives the protein CASSSPTGPGETQYF. Full variable domain (rest looked up from reference TRBV28 and TRBJ2-5): DVKVTQSSRYLVKRTGEKVFLECVQDMDHENMFWYRQDPGLGLRLIYFSYDVKMKEKGDIPEGYSVSREKKERFSLILESASTNQTSMYLCASSSPTGPGETQYFGPGTRLLVL.

In this sample, this clonotype turned up many times. The chain links TRBV24-1 to TRBJ2-2; 8 nucleotides agree with TRBD2. Germline values: CDR1 KGHDR, CDR2 SFDVKD. The CDR3 is 15 residues long. J gave up 7 bases and V 4 bases, and 7 bases lay outside the gene matches. CDR3 in amino acids: CATSDPGLVHGELFF. The CDR3 region has the DNA TGTGCCACCAGTGACCCGGGACTAGTTCACGGGGAGCTGTTTTTT.

This clonotype came up once. V is TRBV12-3 or TRBV12-4 and J is TRBJ2-5, with 12 nucleotides matching TRBD1. Unmatched junction bases numbered 11, after V lost 6 bases and J lost 3 bases. The CDR3 consists of 17 residues. The CDR3 sequence is CASSLAGTGGAKETQYF. DNA for the CDR3: TGTGCCAGCAGCCTAGCCGGGACAGGGGGCGCGAAAGAGACCCAGTACTTC.

This clonotype was picked up many times. This chain links TRBV2 with TRBJ2-7, with a weak D call TRBD1 (6 bases). The CDR3 has 14 residues. Trimming pared 7 bases from V and 2 bases from J, leaving 15 bases between. Germline V CDR1 and CDR2: SNHLY, FYNNEI. DNA for the CDR3: TGTGCCAGCAATCCTGACAGGACCACCTACGAGCAGTACTTC. This codes for CASNPDRTTYEQYF.

This clonotype showed up many times. A junction boundary mismatches the germline segment, possibly from a read error. The chain couples TRBV28 to TRBJ2-5; perhaps TRBD2 as D (5 bases). Germline CDR1 and CDR2: MDHEN and SYDVKM. The CDR3 loop spans 16 amino acids. The CDR3 DNA reads TGTGCCAGCAGTTCCAGAGCACTAGGGTACCAAGAGACCCGGTACTTC. Translating gives CASSSRALGYQETRYF.

This clonotype has at least ten counts. The rearrangement joins TRBV7-6 to TRBJ1-5; D unclear. Germline V gene data show CDR1 as SGHVS and CDR2 as FNYEAQ. The CDR3 spans 13 residues. Trimming cost V 6 bases and J 6 bases, with 12 bases left between them. The DNA of the CDR3 is TGTGCCAGCAGTACTTACGAGAGTCAGCCCCAGCATTTT. Translating it yields CASSTYESQPQHF.

Many counts were recorded for this clonotype. The chain recombines TRBV6-5 with TRBJ1-5, with a weak D call TRBD1 (5 bases). Germline assignment: CDR1 MNHEY and CDR2 SVGAGI. There are 16 residues in the CDR3. V was shortened by 0 bases and J by 5 bases, with 14 bases between the two germline ends. CDR3 region: CASSYSTGGRDQPQHF. The CDR3 DNA follows: TGTGCCAGCAGTTACTCCACGGGGGGACGGGATCAGCCCCAGCATTTT.

This clonotype was picked up many times. The CDR3 region has the DNA TGTGCCAGCAGTCCTACTAACGGACAGACCACTGAAGCTTTCTTT. It is translated as CASSPTNGQTTEAFF. The rearrangement joins TRBV28 to TRBJ1-1; weak D call: TRBD1 (6 bases). In germline, CDR1 is MDHEN, CDR2 SYDVKM. V dropped 5 bases and J dropped 4 bases, with 17 bases sitting between them. The CDR3 spans 15 residues.

This clonotype was seen at least ten times. The chain couples TRBV6-5 to TRBJ1-1, with D uncertain. Germline loops: CDR1 MNHEY, CDR2 SVGAGI. V lost 4 bases and J 10 bases, leaving 19 bases between the germline ends. CDR3 length: 14 residues. The DNA of the CDR3 is TGTGCCAGCAGTTGGCGTGAGGGAAGGGTTTTAGCTTTCTTT. This encodes CASSWREGRVLAFF.

The rearrangement joins TRBV27 to TRBJ2-2; D not resolved. Germline V lookup: CDR1 MNHEY, CDR2 SMNVEV (reference sequence). Trimming pared 5 bases from V and 0 bases from J, leaving 13 bases between. The CDR3 runs 16 residues. The CDR3 protein is CASSTWTASNTGELFF. CDR3 nucleotides: TGTGCCAGCAGTACCTGGACGGCTTCGAACACCGGGGAGCTGTTTTTT.

In this sample, this clonotype turned up many times. V and J are TRBV10-1 and TRBJ2-7; 9 nucleotides match TRBD2. Looked up from germline, CDR1 is WNHNN and CDR2 is SYGVQD (reference sequence). This CDR3 is 14 amino acids long. Germline trimming cut 8 bases from V and 0 bases from J; bases unmatched to any gene: 5. CDR3 coding DNA: TGCGCCAGCCGGTCACTAGCGGGCTCCTACGAGCAGTACTTC. Translating gives CASRSLAGSYEQYF.

This clonotype was observed many times. The V gene is TRBV12-3 or TRBV12-4, the J gene TRBJ1-2; no firm D call. V was trimmed by 3 bases and J by 5 bases, leaving 16 bases between them. The CDR3 runs to 15 residues. CDR3 sequence reads: CASSLTDSRVYGYTF. The CDR3 coding sequence is TGTGCCAGCAGTTTGACCGATTCTCGAGTTTATGGCTACACCTTC.

The sample holds many counts of this clonotype. The V and J genes are TRBV25-1 and TRBJ2-5; no clear D. The V gene lost 2 bases and the J gene lost 5 bases, with 27 bases spanning the gap. The germline V gene has CDR1 MGHDK and CDR2 SYGVNS. The CDR3 has 19 amino acids. The chain's CDR3 is CASSEALSGVARMRETQYF. CDR3 DNA: TGTGCCAGCAGTGAAGCTCTTTCGGGTGTCGCACGGATGAGGGAGACCCAGTACTTC.

The V and J genes are TRBV24-1 and TRBJ2-5; a possible D gene is TRBD2 (6 bases). The ends were cut back, 5 bases at V and 7 bases at J, with 13 bases in the middle. This CDR3 comprises 13 residues. CDR1 is KGHDR and CDR2 is SFDVKD in the germline V gene. The CDR3 loop is CATSGFQGGTQYF. In DNA, the CDR3 is TGTGCCACCAGTGGGTTCCAGGGAGGGACCCAGTACTTC.

This clonotype was observed many times. This rearrangement joins TRBV6-5 to TRBJ1-1; D is uncertain. Germline V CDR1 and CDR2: MNHEY, SVGAGI. V lost 5 bases and J 0 bases, leaving 10 bases between the germline ends. The length of the CDR3 is 14 residues. CDR3 nucleotides: TGTGCCAGCAGTCCACTCGCAGTGAACACTGAAGCTTTCTTT. Its translation: CASSPLAVNTEAFF.

This clonotype has a count of ten or more. The chain is built from TRBV2 and TRBJ2-5, with 8 bases identical to TRBD1. Per germline, CDR1 SNHLY and CDR2 FYNNEI. The CDR3 spans 13 residues. The V gene end was trimmed by 4 bases and the J gene end by 2 bases; junction bases not matched to a gene: 0. The chain's CDR3 is CASSGDRQETQYF. The DNA of the CDR3 is TGTGCCAGCAGTGGGGACAGGCAAGAGACCCAGTACTTC. Filled out from reference TRBV2 and TRBJ2-5, the complete variable domain reads EPEVTQTPSHQVTQMGQEVILRCVPISNHLYFYWYRQILGQKVEFLVSFYNNEISEKSEIFDDQFSVERPDGSNFTLKIRSTKLEDSAMYFCASSGDRQETQYFGPGTRLLVL.

The chain combines TRBV6-1 with TRBJ1-1; 8 bases line up with TRBD1. The germline V gene has CDR1 MNHNS and CDR2 SASEGT. This CDR3 has 15 residues. V lost 6 bases to trimming and J lost 3 bases; unmatched junction nucleotides: 9. The CDR3 DNA reads as TGTGCCAGCAGCCAACAGGGGGGTTTGCACACTGAAGCTTTCTTT. This sequence encodes CASSQQGGLHTEAFF.

This clonotype has ten or more counts. The chain is built from TRBV6-2 or TRBV6-3 and TRBJ1-1, with 9 bases identical to TRBD1. The V and J ends lost 2 bases and 0 bases, in that order; junction bases with no gene match: 7. The germline gives CDR1 MNHEY, CDR2 SVGEGT. The CDR3 covers 17 residues. CDR3 DNA sequence: TGTGCCAGCAGTTACCCCCCGGGACAGGGAATGAACACTGAAGCTTTCTTT. Its protein is CASSYPPGQGMNTEAFF.

This clonotype was counted many times. The V and J genes are TRBV6-1 and TRBJ1-1, with 9 positions matching TRBD1. J gave up 4 bases and V 6 bases, and 6 bases lay outside the gene matches. This CDR3 has 14 amino acids. The germline CDR1 and CDR2 sequences are MNHNS and SASEGT. CDR3 residues: CASRKDRGATEAFF. CDR3 sequence (DNA): TGTGCCAGCAGGAAGGACAGGGGCGCCACTGAAGCTTTCTTT.

With regard to this clonotype: One end of the junction is discordant with germline, which a read error may explain. The chain uses TRBV15 and TRBJ2-7; D is ambiguous. CDR3 length: 15 residues. The germline gives CDR1 LNHNV, CDR2 YYDKDF (reference sequence). DNA of the CDR3: TGTGCCACCAGCAGAGGGTCCGTCAGCCTCTACGATCAGTACTTC. Translating it yields CATSRGSVSLYDQYF.